This paragraph covers one T cell receptor (beta chain) sequence. The sample holds a few counts of this clonotype. Its antigen remains undetermined. No much larger clone is present one base from it, and per-base qualities are unavailable. The library was obtained by 5' RACE. Reads for this sample came from an Illumina HiSeq 2000. Template switching added a universal primer binding site, and the final cDNA carried a unique molecular identifier that allowed TCR cDNA molecules to be counted accurately. Specific primers in the conserved constant-segment region were used to synthesize first-strand cDNA for the TCR alpha and beta chains. To control for contamination, each cDNA library was double barcoded with a SMART-Mk sample barcode plus Illumina barcodes. TruSeq adapter sequences, together with Illumina sample barcodes, were added in two successive PCR steps. TCR alpha and beta cDNA libraries were sequenced on the Illumina HiSeq platform with custom primers. The authors processed their data as follows. Unique molecular identifiers were extracted from raw reads with MiGEC, and CDR3 positions were determined with MiXCR. Recombination models were inferred per individual with the repgenHMM and IGoR tools using an EM algorithm. The analysis of shared clonotypes was done with the tcR package in R, with sharing normalized by the product of cloneset sizes. To study raw recombination free of thymic and clonal selection effects, out-of-frame nonproductive sequences were analyzed. The public reads were reprocessed in TCRdb via fastp at Q25 and MiXCR, keeping in-frame beta chains. For every CDR3 protein sequence, its rows merge into one entry that carries the most common genes and DNA. The authors' filters were not applied to this entry. The sample profile shows about 530,000 distinct CDR3 sequences; roughly 15% of them were found once. The ten largest clones capture 0.35% to 0.45% of the sample.

This specimen belongs to a study of identical twins (dated by TCRdb to the mid-2010s). For context, the study as a whole: TCR alpha and beta repertoires from monozygotic twins, unrelated adults of various ages and cord blood were deep-sequenced to test whether fetal clonotypes persist. Replicate twin experiments were performed at different times using different library preparation protocols to rule out contamination. What the research found in general, with its limitations: Conclusions relied on cross-sectional statistical analysis, since the same donors could not be followed over many years. Fewer insertions were carried by abundant cord blood beta clonotypes, a similar but weaker trend appeared in young adult naive repertoires, and no such trend appeared in memory repertoires. In monozygotic twins, recombination models systematically underestimated out-of-frame TCR alpha sharing, but the models matched the sharing seen between unrelated individuals. Zero-insertion analyses could be partly confounded by invariant T cells such as MAIT and iNKT, although diverse VJ usage argued against such confounding for most clonotypes. Excess twin sharing in beta out-of-frame sequences was weaker because fewer shared sequences lowered the signal-to-noise ratio. Out-of-frame TCR alpha sequences shared between twins showed an excess of low generation-probability sequences compared with coincidental sharing between unrelated individuals.

Only healthy Caucasian donors were included. Three pairs of female monozygotic twins, all aged roughly 18 to 29 years, made up the twin cohort. Positive isolation kits from Invitrogen were used to isolate the CD4+ and CD8+ T cell populations. Trimming removed 1 base from V and 5 bases from J, leaving 9 bases between the germline ends. The CDR3 measures 13 amino acids from cysteine to phenylalanine. The read is trimmed to its CDR3 DNA, 39 bases read in frame from base 1. Taken from the germline V gene (reference sequence), the CDR1 and CDR2 loops are SGHNT and YYREEE. These data are also associated with another study on yellow fever vaccine responses in identical twins. As that second paper reports: The authors reported that the T cell response to vaccination in identical twins appeared partly convergent and partly personalized. The study precisely tracked vaccine-responding T cell clones in identical twins.

Sequenced input: CD4+ T cells sorted from blood. The origin of this receptor is a woman younger than 35 in good health. The V and J genes are TRBV5-4 and TRBJ2-5; the D gene cannot be resolved reliably. The DNA reads as follows: TGTGCCAGCAGCTTGTTTAACAGCGAGACCCAGTACTTC. It translates as CASSLFNSETQYF.